This T cell receptor (beta chain) was documented in a study of T cell changes during pregnancy in multiple sclerosis. Germline lookup yields CDR1 WSHSY and CDR2 SAAADI. The CDR3 totals 13 residues. Measured with immunoSEQ multiplex PCR; TCRdb has only the in-frame clones, and not every one. The sample has 45,000 to 70,000 clones, 92% seen once. This TCR came from a female donor in good health, enrolled as a control in a pregnancy study. The V and J genes are TRBV10-2 and TRBJ1-1; D possibly corresponds to TRBD1 (5 bases). The source material was peripheral blood, sampled in the third trimester of pregnancy. CDR3 residues: CAGGGSRNTEAFF. DNA for the CDR3: TGCGCTGGGGGGGGGTCACGGAACACTGAAGCTTTCTTT.